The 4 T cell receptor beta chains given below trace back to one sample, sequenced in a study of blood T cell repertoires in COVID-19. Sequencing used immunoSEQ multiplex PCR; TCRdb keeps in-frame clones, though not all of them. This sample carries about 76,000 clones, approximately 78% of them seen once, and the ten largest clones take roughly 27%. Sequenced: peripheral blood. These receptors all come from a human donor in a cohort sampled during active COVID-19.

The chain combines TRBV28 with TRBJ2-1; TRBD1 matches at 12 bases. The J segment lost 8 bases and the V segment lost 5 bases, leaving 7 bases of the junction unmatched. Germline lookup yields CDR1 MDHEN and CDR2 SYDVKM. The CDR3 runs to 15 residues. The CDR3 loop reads CASSLSGQGADEQFF. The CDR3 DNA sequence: TGTGCCAGCAGTCTTTCGGGACAGGGGGCCGATGAGCAGTTCTTC. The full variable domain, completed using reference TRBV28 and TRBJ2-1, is DVKVTQSSRYLVKRTGEKVFLECVQDMDHENMFWYRQDPGLGLRLIYFSYDVKMKEKGDIPEGYSVSREKKERFSLILESASTNQTSMYLCASSLSGQGADEQFFGPGTRLTVL.

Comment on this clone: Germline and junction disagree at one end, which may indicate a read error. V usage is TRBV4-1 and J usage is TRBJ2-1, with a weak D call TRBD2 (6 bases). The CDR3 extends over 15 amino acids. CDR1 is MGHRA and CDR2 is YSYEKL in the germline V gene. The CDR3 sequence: CASSQEFLEGLVGIF. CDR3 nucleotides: TGCGCCAGCAGCCAAGAGTTTTTGGAGGGGCTAGTGGGGATCTTC.

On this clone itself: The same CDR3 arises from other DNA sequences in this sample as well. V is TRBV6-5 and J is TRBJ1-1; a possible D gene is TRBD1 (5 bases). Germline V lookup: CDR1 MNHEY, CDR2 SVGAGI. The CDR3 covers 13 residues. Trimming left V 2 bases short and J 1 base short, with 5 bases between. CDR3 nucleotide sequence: TGTGCCAGCAGTTACGGACAGAACACTGAAGCTTTCTTT. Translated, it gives CASSYGQNTEAFF.

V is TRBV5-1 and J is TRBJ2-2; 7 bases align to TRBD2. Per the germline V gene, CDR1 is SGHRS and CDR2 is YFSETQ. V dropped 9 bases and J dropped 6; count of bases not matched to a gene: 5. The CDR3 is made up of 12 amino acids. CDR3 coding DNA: TGCGCCACTAGAGCGGGGTCCGGGGAGCTGTTTTTT. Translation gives CATRAGSGELFF. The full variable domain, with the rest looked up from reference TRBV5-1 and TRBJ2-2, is KAGVTQTPRYLIKTRGQQVTLSCSPISGHRSVSWYQQTPGQGLQFLFEYFSETQRNKGNFPGRFSGRQFSNSRSEMNVSTLELGDSALYLCATRAGSGELFFGEGSRLTVL.